The T cell receptor (beta chain) under discussion was sequenced for a study of cytomegalovirus exposure and HLA in healthy donors. To note about this clone: Its specificity is unknown.

Both 60 Vbeta primers and 13 Jbeta primers went into the PCR. The protocol was immunoSEQ multiplex PCR, while the TCRdb copy is restricted to in-frame clones and leaves out a portion. The table records 90,000 to 110,000 clones, over 70% of them present only once. The V end lost 7 bases, the J end lost 3 bases, and 17 bases lay between the germline ends. This CDR3 contains 15 residues. Per the germline V gene, CDR1 is LGHNA and CDR2 is YNFKEQ. Whole-study findings and limits: Most TCR sequences were rare, but some public TCRs occurred in many donors.

This clonotype originated in a male donor in good health and CMV-seronegative. The V call is TRBV4-2, the J call TRBJ2-3, with D perhaps matching TRBD1 (6 bases). The sequenced sample consisted of PBMCs. The CDR3 is CASKTGTTETDTQYF. The CDR3 coding sequence is TGTGCCAGCAAGACGGGGACAACCGAAACAGATACGCAGTATTTT.